This T cell receptor beta chain was identified during a study of blood T cells in healthy people across ages. Through a sample-barcoded 5' primer and a J-beta primer mix, a second PCR was run for about 7 to 12 cycles. A single record per CDR3 protein comes from TCRdb applying MiXCR to the 5' RACE reads. The data hold 540,000 or so distinct CDR3 sequences, with less than 25% observed a single time. Per the germline V gene, CDR1 is MGHRA and CDR2 is YSYEKL. V was shortened by 1 base and J by 2 bases, with 9 bases between the two germline ends. The CDR3 is 14 residues long. Isolation of PBMCs gave at least 7 million cells per sample. Per sample, at least 5.5 micrograms of total RNA were extracted. The same specimen was also included in a second study, on T cells of mothers and their children. Per that study: Sequencing got over 9 million TCR beta CDR3 reads from each mother and several million from each child. Whether pairs are related or unrelated, thymic selection shapes their TCR recombination output in much the same way.

The gene calls are TRBV4-1 and TRBJ2-7; unclear D gene. Source material: blood. The receptor's source is a boy under 18 in good health. The CDR3 protein is CASSQVSQAYEQYF. The CDR3 nucleotides read TGCGCCAGCAGCCAAGTGTCGCAAGCCTACGAGCAGTACTTC.